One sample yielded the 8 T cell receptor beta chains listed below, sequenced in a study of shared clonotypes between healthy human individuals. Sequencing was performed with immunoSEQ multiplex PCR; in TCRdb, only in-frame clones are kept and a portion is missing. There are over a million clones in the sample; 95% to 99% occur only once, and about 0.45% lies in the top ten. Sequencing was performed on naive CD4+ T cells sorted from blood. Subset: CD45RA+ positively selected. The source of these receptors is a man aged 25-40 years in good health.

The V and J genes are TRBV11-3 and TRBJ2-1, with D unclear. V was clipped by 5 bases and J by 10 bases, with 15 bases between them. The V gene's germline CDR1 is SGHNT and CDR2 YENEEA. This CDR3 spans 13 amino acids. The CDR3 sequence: CASSRTDQGEQFF. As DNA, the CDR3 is TGTGCCAGCAGCAGGACGGACCAAGGGGAGCAGTTCTTC.

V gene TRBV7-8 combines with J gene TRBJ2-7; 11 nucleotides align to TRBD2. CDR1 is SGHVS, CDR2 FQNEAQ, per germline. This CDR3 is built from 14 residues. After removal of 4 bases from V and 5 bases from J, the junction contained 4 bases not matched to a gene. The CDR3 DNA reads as TGTGCCAGCAGCTCCACTAGCGGGAGCGACGAGCAGTACTTC. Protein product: CASSSTSGSDEQYF.

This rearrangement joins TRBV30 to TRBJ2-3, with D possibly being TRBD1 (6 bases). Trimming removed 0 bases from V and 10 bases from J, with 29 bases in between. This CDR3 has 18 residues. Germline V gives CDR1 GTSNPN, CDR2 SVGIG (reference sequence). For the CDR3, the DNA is TGTGCCTGGAGTGTACCGGTTCCTGGACAGCCCCCATGGGATGCGCAGTATTTT. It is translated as CAWSVPVPGQPPWDAQYF.

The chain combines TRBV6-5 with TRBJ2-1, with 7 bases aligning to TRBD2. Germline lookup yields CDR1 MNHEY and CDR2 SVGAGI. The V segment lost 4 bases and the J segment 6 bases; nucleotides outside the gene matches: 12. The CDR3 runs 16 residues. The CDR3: CASSSPGGPSGNEQFF. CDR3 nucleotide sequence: TGTGCCAGCAGTTCACCGGGGGGTCCTAGCGGCAATGAGCAGTTCTTC.

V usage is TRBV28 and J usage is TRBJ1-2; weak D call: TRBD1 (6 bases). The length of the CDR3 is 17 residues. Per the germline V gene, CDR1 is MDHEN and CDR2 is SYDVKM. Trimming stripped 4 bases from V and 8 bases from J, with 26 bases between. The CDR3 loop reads CASSSLGARGTFRGYTF. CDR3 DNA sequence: TGTGCCAGCAGTTCGTTGGGGGCGCGGGGTACTTTCCGAGGCTACACCTTC.

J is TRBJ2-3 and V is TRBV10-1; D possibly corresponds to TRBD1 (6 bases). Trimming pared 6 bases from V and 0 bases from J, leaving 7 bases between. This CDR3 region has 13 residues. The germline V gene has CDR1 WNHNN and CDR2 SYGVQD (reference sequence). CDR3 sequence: CASRDSSTDTQYF. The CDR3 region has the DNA TGCGCCAGCAGGGACAGTAGCACAGATACGCAGTATTTT.

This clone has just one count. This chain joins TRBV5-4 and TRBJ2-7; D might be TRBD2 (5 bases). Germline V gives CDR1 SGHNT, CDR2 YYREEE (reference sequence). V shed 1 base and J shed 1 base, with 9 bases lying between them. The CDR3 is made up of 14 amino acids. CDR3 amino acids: CASSLYRGSYEQYF. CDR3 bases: TGTGCCAGCAGCTTGTACCGGGGTTCCTACGAGCAGTACTTC.

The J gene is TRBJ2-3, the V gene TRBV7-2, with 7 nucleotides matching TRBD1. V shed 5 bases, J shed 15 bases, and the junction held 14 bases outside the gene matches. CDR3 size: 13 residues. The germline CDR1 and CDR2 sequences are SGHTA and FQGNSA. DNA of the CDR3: TGTGCCAGCAGCCCCGCATTGGACAGGTCAAAATATTTT. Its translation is CASSPALDRSKYF.